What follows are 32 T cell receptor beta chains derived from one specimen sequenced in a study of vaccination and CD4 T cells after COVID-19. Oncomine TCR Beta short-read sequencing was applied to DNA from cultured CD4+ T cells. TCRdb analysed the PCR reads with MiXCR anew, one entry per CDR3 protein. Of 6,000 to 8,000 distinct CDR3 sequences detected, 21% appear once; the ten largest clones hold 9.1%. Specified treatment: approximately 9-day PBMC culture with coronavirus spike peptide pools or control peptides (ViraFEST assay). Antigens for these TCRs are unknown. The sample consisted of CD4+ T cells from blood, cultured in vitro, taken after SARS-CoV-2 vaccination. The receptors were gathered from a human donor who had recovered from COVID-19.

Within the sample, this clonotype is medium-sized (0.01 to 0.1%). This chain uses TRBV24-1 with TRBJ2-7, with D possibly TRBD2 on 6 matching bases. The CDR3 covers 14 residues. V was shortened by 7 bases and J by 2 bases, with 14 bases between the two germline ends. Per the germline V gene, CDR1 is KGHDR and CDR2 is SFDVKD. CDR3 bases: TGTGCCACCAGAGGGGACTTTCCGCCCTACGAGCAGTACTTC. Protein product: CATRGDFPPYEQYF.

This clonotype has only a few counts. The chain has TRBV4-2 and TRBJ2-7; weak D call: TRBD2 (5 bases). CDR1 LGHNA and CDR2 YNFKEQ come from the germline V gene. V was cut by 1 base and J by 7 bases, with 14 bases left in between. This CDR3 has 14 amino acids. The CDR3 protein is CASSQVDSSGEQYF. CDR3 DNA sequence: TGTGCCAGCAGCCAAGTGGACTCCTCAGGAGAGCAGTACTTC.

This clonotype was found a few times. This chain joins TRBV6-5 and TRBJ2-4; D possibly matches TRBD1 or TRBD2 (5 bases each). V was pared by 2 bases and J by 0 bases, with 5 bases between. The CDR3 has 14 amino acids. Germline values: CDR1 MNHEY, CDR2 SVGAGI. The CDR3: CASSYGTAKNIQYF. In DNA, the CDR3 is TGTGCCAGCAGTTACGGGACAGCCAAAAACATTCAGTACTTC.

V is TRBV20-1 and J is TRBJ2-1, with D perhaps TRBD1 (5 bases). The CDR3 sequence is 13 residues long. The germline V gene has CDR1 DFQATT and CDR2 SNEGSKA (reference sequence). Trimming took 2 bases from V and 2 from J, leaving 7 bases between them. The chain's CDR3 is CSARRTPYNEQFF. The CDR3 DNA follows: TGCAGTGCTAGAAGGACACCCTACAATGAGCAGTTCTTC.

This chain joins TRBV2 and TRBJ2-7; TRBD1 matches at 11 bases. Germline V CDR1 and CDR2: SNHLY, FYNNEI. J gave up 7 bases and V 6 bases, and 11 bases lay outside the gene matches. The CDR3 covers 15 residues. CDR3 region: CASRTQGQGAREQYF. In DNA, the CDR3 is TGTGCCAGCAGGACCCAAGGACAGGGGGCAAGAGAGCAGTACTTC. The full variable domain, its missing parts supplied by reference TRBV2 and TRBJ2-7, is EPEVTQTPSHQVTQMGQEVILRCVPISNHLYFYWYRQILGQKVEFLVSFYNNEISEKSEIFDDQFSVERPDGSNFTLKIRSTKLEDSAMYFCASRTQGQGAREQYFGPGTRLTVT.

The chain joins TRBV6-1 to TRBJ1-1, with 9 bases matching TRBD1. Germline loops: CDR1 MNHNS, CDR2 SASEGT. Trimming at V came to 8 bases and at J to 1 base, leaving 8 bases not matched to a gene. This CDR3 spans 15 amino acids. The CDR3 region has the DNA TGTGCCAGCGGTCAAGGGGGACAGGGGAACACTGAAGCTTTCTTT. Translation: CASGQGGQGNTEAFF.

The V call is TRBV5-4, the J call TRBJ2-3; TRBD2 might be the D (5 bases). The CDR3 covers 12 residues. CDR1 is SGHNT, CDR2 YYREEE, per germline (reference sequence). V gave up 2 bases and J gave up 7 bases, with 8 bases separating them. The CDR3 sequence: CASSFSGNTQYF. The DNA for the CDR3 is TGTGCCAGCAGCTTCTCGGGGAATACGCAGTATTTT.

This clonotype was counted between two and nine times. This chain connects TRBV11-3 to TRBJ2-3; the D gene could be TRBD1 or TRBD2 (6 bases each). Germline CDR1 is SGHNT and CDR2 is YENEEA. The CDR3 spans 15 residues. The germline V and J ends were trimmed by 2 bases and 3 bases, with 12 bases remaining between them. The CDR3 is CASSLTGDITDTQYF. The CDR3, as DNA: TGTGCCAGCAGCTTAACGGGGGACATAACAGATACGCAGTATTTT.

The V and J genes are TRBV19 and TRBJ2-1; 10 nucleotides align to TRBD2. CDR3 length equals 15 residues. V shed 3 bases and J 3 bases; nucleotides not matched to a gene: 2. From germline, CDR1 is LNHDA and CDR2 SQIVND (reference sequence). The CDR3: CASSIRTSGYNEQFF. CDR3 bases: TGTGCCAGTAGTATCCGGACTAGCGGCTACAATGAGCAGTTCTTC.

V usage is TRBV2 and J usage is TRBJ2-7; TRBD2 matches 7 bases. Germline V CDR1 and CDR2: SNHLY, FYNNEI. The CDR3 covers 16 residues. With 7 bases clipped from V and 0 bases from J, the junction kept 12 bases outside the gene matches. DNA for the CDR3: TGTGCCAGCATCCTACACCCCGGGGGGAGCTCCTACGAGCAGTACTTC. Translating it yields CASILHPGGSSYEQYF. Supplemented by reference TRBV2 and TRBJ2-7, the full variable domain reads EPEVTQTPSHQVTQMGQEVILRCVPISNHLYFYWYRQILGQKVEFLVSFYNNEISEKSEIFDDQFSVERPDGSNFTLKIRSTKLEDSAMYFCASILHPGGSSYEQYFGPGTRLTVT.

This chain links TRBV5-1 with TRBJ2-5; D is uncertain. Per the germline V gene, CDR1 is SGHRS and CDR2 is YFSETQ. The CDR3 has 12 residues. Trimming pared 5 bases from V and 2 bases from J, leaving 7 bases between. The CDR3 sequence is CASRERQETQYF. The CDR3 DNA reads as TGCGCCAGCAGGGAGAGACAAGAGACCCAGTACTTC.

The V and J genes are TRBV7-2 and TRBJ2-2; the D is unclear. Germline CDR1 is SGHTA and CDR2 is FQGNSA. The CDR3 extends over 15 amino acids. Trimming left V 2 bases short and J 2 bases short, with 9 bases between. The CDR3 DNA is TGTGCCAGCAGCTTAAGGACCGACAACACCGGGGAGCTGTTTTTT. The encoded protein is CASSLRTDNTGELFF.

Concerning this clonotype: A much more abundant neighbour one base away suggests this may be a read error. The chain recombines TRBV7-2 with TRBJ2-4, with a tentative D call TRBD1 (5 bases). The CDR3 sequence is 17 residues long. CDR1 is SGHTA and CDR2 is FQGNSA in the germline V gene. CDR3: CASSLVARQGAKNIRYF. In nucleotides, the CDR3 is TGTGCCAGCAGCTTAGTGGCCCGTCAAGGGGCCAAAAACATTCGGTACTTC.

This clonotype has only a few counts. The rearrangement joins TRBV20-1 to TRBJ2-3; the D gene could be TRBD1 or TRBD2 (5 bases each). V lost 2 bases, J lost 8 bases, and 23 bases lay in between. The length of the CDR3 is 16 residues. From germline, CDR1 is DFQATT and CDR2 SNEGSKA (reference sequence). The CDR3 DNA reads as TGCAGTGCTAGATCAACGGCCCGGGGCCGCCTCTCTACGCAGTATTTT. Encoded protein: CSARSTARGRLSTQYF.

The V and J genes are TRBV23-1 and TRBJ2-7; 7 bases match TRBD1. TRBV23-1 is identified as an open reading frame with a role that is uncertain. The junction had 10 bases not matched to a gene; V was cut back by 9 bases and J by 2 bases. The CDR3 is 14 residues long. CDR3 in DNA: TGCGCCAGACCGAACAGGGGACCCACCTACGAGCAGTACTTC. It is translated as CARPNRGPTYEQYF.

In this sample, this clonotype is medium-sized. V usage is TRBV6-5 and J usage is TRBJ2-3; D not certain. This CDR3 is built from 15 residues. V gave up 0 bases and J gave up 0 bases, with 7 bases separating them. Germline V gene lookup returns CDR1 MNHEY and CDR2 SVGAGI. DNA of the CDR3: TGTGCCAGCAGTTACTCCACTACTAGCACAGATACGCAGTATTTT. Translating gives CASSYSTTSTDTQYF.

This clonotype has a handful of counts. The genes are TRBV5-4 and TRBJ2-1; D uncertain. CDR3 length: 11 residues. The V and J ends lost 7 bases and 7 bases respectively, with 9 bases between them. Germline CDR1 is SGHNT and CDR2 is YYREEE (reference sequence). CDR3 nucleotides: TGTGCCAGCCTGAGTTGGAATGAGCAGTTCTTC. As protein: CASLSWNEQFF.

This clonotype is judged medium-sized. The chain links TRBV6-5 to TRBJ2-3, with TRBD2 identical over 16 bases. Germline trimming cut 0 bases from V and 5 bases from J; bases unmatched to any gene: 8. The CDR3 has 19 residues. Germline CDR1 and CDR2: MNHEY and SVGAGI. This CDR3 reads CASSYSSGTSGRAQDTQYF. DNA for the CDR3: TGTGCCAGCAGTTACTCGAGTGGGACTAGCGGGAGGGCCCAAGATACGCAGTATTTT.

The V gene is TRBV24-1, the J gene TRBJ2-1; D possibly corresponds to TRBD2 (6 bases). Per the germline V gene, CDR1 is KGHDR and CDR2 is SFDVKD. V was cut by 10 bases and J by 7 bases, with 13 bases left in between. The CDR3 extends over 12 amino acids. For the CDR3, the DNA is TGTGCCACAGGGGAGGCGAGAAATGAGCAGTTCTTC. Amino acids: CATGEARNEQFF.

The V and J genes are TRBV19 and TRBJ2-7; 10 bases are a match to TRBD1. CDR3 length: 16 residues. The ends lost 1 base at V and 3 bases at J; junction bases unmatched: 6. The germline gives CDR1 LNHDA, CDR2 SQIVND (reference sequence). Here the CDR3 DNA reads TGTGCCAGTAGTATAGTAGGGGGACAGGGGAACTACGAGCAGTACTTC. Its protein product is CASSIVGGQGNYEQYF. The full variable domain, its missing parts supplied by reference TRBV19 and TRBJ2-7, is DGGITQSPKYLFRKEGQNVTLSCEQNLNHDAMYWYRQDPGQGLRLIYYSQIVNDFQKGDIAEGYSVSREKKESFPLTVTSAQKNPTAFYLCASSIVGGQGNYEQYFGPGTRLTVT.

CDR3 sequence: CASSYSRSYEQYF. The CDR3 nucleotides are TGTGCCAGCAGTTACAGCCGATCCTACGAGCAGTACTTC. The chain links TRBV6-2 or TRBV6-3 to TRBJ2-7; D not certain. The CDR3 runs 13 residues. Per germline, CDR1 MNHEY and CDR2 SVGEGT. Trimming took 2 bases from V and 1 from J, leaving 6 bases between them.

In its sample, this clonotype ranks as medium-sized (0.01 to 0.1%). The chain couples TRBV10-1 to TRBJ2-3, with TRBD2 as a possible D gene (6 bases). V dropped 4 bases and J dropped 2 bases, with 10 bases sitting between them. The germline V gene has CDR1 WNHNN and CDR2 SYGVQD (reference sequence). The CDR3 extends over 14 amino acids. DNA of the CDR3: TGCGCCAGCAGTGGCGGGACGACCACAGATACGCAGTATTTT. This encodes CASSGGTTTDTQYF.

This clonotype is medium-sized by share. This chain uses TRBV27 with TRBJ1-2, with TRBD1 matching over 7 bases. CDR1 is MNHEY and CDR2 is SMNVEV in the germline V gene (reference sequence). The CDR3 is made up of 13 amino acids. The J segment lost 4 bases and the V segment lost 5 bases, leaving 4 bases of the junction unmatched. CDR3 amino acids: CASSRAGGYGYTF. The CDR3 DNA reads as TGTGCCAGCAGTCGGGCAGGGGGCTATGGCTACACCTTC.

The CDR3: CASSQDPGHGYEQYF. The CDR3 coding sequence is TGCGCCAGCAGCCAAGATCCCGGACACGGATACGAGCAGTACTTC. The chain combines TRBV4-3 with TRBJ2-7, with D possibly TRBD1 on 5 matching bases. Germline CDR1 and CDR2: LGHNA and YSLEER. There are 15 residues in the CDR3. Trimming pared 0 bases from V and 4 bases from J, leaving 13 bases between.

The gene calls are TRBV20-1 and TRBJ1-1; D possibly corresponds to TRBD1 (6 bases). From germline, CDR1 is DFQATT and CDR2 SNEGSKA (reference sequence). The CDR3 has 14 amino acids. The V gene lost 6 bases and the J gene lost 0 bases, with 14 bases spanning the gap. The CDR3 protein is CSAKRQDLNTEAFF. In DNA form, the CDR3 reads TGCAGTGCAAAGAGACAGGACTTGAACACTGAAGCTTTCTTT.

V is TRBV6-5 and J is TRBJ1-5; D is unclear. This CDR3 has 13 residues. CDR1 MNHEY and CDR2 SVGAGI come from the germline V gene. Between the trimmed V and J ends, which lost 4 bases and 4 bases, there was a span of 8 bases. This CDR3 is CASSSQPNQPQHF. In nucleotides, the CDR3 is TGTGCCAGCAGTTCTCAGCCGAATCAGCCCCAGCATTTT.

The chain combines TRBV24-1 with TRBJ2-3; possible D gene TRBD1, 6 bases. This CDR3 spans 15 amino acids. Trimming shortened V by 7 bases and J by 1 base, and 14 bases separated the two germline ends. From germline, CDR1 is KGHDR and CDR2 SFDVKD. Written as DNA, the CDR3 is TGTGCCACCAGCTACAATCCAGGGGGCACAGATACGCAGTATTTT. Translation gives CATSYNPGGTDTQYF.

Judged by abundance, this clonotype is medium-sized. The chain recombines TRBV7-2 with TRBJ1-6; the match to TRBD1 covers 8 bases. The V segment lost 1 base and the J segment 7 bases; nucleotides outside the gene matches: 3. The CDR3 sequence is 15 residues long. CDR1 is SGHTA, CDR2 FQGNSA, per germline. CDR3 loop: CASSLDQGANSPLHF. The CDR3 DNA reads TGTGCCAGCAGCTTAGATCAGGGGGCGAATTCACCCCTCCACTTT. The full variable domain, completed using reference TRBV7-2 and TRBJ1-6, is GAGVSQSPSNKVTEKGKDVELRCDPISGHTALYWYRQSLGQGLEFLIYFQGNSAPDKSGLPSDRFSAERTGGSVSTLTIQRTQQEDSAVYLCASSLDQGANSPLHFGNGTRLTVT.

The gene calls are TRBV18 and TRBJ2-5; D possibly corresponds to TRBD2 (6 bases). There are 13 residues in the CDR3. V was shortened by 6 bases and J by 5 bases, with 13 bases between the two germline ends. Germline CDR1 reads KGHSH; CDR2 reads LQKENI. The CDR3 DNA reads TGTGCCAGCTCTGAGGGACGGGAGGAGACCCAGTACTTC. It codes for CASSEGREETQYF.

The CDR3 DNA reads TGTGCCAGCAGCTTGGGTCTTACTAGCAGCTACGAGCAGTACTTC. Amino acid sequence: CASSLGLTSSYEQYF. V and J are TRBV5-4 and TRBJ2-7, with D possibly being TRBD2 (6 bases). Germline V gene sequence: CDR1 SGHNT, CDR2 YYREEE (reference sequence). V was pared by 0 bases and J by 3 bases, with 13 bases between. CDR3 length: 15 residues. Combining the CDR3 with reference TRBV5-4 and TRBJ2-7 gives the whole variable domain ETGVTQSPTHLIKTRGQQVTLRCSSQSGHNTVSWYQQALGQGPQFIFQYYREEENGRGNFPPRFSGLQFPNYSSELNVNALELDDSALYLCASSLGLTSSYEQYFGPGTRLTVT.

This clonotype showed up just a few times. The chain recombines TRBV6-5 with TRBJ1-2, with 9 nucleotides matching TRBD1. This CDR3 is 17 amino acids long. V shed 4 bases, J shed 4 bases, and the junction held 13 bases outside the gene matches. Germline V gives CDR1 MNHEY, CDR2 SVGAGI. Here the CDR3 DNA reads TGTGCCAGCAGTTCCATCGCCGGGACAGGGAAGATCTATGGCTACACCTTC. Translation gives CASSSIAGTGKIYGYTF.

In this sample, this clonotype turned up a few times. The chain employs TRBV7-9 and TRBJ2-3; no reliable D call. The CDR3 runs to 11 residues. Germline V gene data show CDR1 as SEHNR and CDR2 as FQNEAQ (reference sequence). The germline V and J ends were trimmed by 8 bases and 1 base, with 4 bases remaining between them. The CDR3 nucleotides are TGTGCCAGCTTTCGCACAGATACGCAGTATTTT. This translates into CASFRTDTQYF.